This is a list of T cell receptor beta chains from one sample in a study of T cell changes during pregnancy in multiple sclerosis. Profiling relied on immunoSEQ multiplex PCR, and the TCRdb table lists in-frame clones only, not all of them. In the table there are tens of thousands of clones, roughly 91% of which are singletons. The sequenced sample was peripheral blood, obtained in the third trimester of pregnancy. Receptors were obtained from a female donor in good health, enrolled as a control in a pregnancy study. Both conserved end residues are part of each CDR3. Each record gives: V gene, J gene, clone size, D gene, CDR3 DNA, CDR3 protein. The D gene is left open where the match is weak. Size is stated for part of the rows, as once, few or many counts, or as a class when the clone is expanded.

v_gene: TRBV4-2; j_gene: TRBJ2-3; abundance: -; d_gene: -; CDR3nt: TGTGCCAGCAGCCAACTAACAAGCGACGGCGGGGGCCACACAGATACGCAGTATTTT; CDR3aa: CASSQLTSDGGGHTDTQYF
v_gene: TRBV10-3; j_gene: TRBJ1-2; abundance: -; d_gene: -; CDR3nt: TGTGCCATCAGTGCAAATCACAGGGAGACAAGTGATGGCTACACCTTC; CDR3aa: CAISANHRETSDGYTF
v_gene: TRBV6-5; j_gene: TRBJ1-1; abundance: -; d_gene: -; CDR3nt: TGTGCCAGCAGTTCCAGGGTAGACACTGAAGCTTTCTTT; CDR3aa: CASSSRVDTEAFF
v_gene: TRBV6-5; j_gene: TRBJ2-7; abundance: -; d_gene: -; CDR3nt: TGTGCCGCAGGGGACTACGAGCAGTACTTC; CDR3aa: CAAGDYEQYF
v_gene: TRBV11-2; j_gene: TRBJ2-1; abundance: -; d_gene: TRBD2; CDR3nt: TGTGCCAGCAGCTCGGGACTAGCGGGTCCCAGGCACAATGAGCAGTTCTTC; CDR3aa: CASSSGLAGPRHNEQFF
v_gene: TRBV27; j_gene: TRBJ2-7; abundance: -; d_gene: -; CDR3nt: TGTGCCAGCAGTCTCGGGAGTACGGACTACGAGCAGTACTTC; CDR3aa: CASSLGSTDYEQYF
v_gene: TRBV2; j_gene: TRBJ1-4; abundance: -; d_gene: -; CDR3nt: TGTGCCAGCAATCTCAGACTACTTGCAACTAATGAAAAACTGTTTTTT; CDR3aa: CASNLRLLATNEKLFF
v_gene: TRBV19; j_gene: TRBJ2-3; abundance: -; d_gene: TRBD2; CDR3nt: TGTGCCAGTAGTATCTACCCCGGACTAGCGGGAGATAGTGGTACGCAGTATTTT; CDR3aa: CASSIYPGLAGDSGTQYF
v_gene: TRBV6-6; j_gene: TRBJ1-1; abundance: few; d_gene: -; CDR3nt: TGTGCCAGTACACAAAACAGGGTTCGGGCTTTCTTT; CDR3aa: CASTQNRVRAFF
v_gene: TRBV7-2; j_gene: TRBJ2-7; abundance: -; d_gene: TRBD2; CDR3nt: TGTGCCAGCAGCCCCAAAGGACTAGCGGGAGGATACTCCTACGAGCAGTACTTC; CDR3aa: CASSPKGLAGGYSYEQYF
v_gene: TRBV19; j_gene: TRBJ2-7; abundance: -; d_gene: -; CDR3nt: TGTGCCAGTAGTACTTTAGAGGGACTTAACTGGGAGCAGTACTTC; CDR3aa: CASSTLEGLNWEQYF
v_gene: TRBV19; j_gene: TRBJ1-1; abundance: -; d_gene: -; CDR3nt: TGTGCCAGTAGTCTCGATAGAGGGAGCTTGAGGAACACTGAAGCTTTCTTT; CDR3aa: CASSLDRGSLRNTEAFF
v_gene: TRBV6-6; j_gene: TRBJ2-7; abundance: -; d_gene: TRBD1; CDR3nt: TGTGCCAGCAGTTACTCCGGGACAGGGGACGAGCAGTACTTC; CDR3aa: CASSYSGTGDEQYF
v_gene: TRBV27; j_gene: TRBJ1-2; abundance: -; d_gene: -; CDR3nt: TGTGCCAGTAGCCGGGGGACCTCTAACTATGGCTACACCTTC; CDR3aa: CASSRGTSNYGYTF
v_gene: TRBV5-6; j_gene: TRBJ2-2; abundance: -; d_gene: TRBD1; CDR3nt: TGTGCCAGCAGCCTCCGACAGGGGGTCGGCACCGGGGAGCTGTTTTTT; CDR3aa: CASSLRQGVGTGELFF
v_gene: TRBV5-5; j_gene: TRBJ2-5; abundance: -; d_gene: TRBD2; CDR3nt: TGTGCCAGCAGCTTTCTAGCGGGGTTGGGAAAAGAGACCCAGTACTTC; CDR3aa: CASSFLAGLGKETQYF
v_gene: TRBV7-8; j_gene: TRBJ1-5; abundance: -; d_gene: -; CDR3nt: TGTGCCAGCAGCCAATTACGCCCAGGGAAAGGAAAGAACCAGCCCCAGCATTTT; CDR3aa: CASSQLRPGKGKNQPQHF
v_gene: TRBV11-2; j_gene: TRBJ1-3; abundance: -; d_gene: -; CDR3nt: TGTGCCAGCAGCTTAGGAGAGGCCGGGTTCTCTGGAAACACCATATATTTT; CDR3aa: CASSLGEAGFSGNTIYF
v_gene: TRBV6-4; j_gene: TRBJ1-1; abundance: -; d_gene: -; CDR3nt: TGTGCCAGCAGTCAAAACAGGGCCATGAACACTGAAGCTTTCTTT; CDR3aa: CASSQNRAMNTEAFF
v_gene: TRBV5-4; j_gene: TRBJ2-1; abundance: -; d_gene: TRBD2; CDR3nt: TGTGCCAGCAGCTTTAGCGGGAGGGAAAAAAATGAGCAGTTCTTC; CDR3aa: CASSFSGREKNEQFF
v_gene: TRBV4-2; j_gene: TRBJ1-2; abundance: -; d_gene: -; CDR3nt: TGTGCCAGCAGCCAAGATAGTCCCGGGAACCTCTATGGCTACACCTTC; CDR3aa: CASSQDSPGNLYGYTF
v_gene: TRBV9; j_gene: TRBJ1-6; abundance: few; d_gene: -; CDR3nt: TGTGCCAGCAGCGTTACAGGGAGTAATTCACCCCTCCACTTT; CDR3aa: CASSVTGSNSPLHF
v_gene: TRBV5-1; j_gene: TRBJ2-3; abundance: -; d_gene: -; CDR3nt: TGCGCCAGCAGTCTACGGCAGGCCGCAGATACGCAGTATTTT; CDR3aa: CASSLRQAADTQYF
v_gene: TRBV27; j_gene: TRBJ2-2; abundance: -; d_gene: -; CDR3nt: TGTGCCAGCAGTTTATCCTACACCGGGGAGCTGTTTTTT; CDR3aa: CASSLSYTGELFF
v_gene: TRBV9; j_gene: TRBJ2-6; abundance: -; d_gene: -; CDR3nt: TGTGCCAGCAGCGTAGGACGGGCTGGGGCCAACGTCCTGACTTTC; CDR3aa: CASSVGRAGANVLTF
v_gene: TRBV7-8; j_gene: TRBJ1-1; abundance: few; d_gene: -; CDR3nt: TGTGCCAGCAGCCCGAGAAACACTGAAGCTTTCTTT; CDR3aa: CASSPRNTEAFF
v_gene: TRBV30; j_gene: TRBJ1-3; abundance: -; d_gene: TRBD1; CDR3nt: TGTGCCTGGAGTAGGGACAGCGGAGGAGGAAACACCATATATTTT; CDR3aa: CAWSRDSGGGNTIYF
v_gene: TRBV9; j_gene: TRBJ2-1; abundance: once; d_gene: TRBD2; CDR3nt: TGTGCCAGCAGCGCACTAGCGGGAGAGGGATACAATGAGCAGTTCTTC; CDR3aa: CASSALAGEGYNEQFF
v_gene: TRBV11-3; j_gene: TRBJ2-7; abundance: -; d_gene: TRBD1; CDR3nt: TGTGCCAGCAGCTTGGACAGGGACTACGAGCAGTACTTC; CDR3aa: CASSLDRDYEQYF
v_gene: TRBV2; j_gene: TRBJ2-1; abundance: -; d_gene: TRBD2; CDR3nt: TGTGCCAGCAGACGACTAGCGGGAGGGGGGAATGAGCAGTTCTTC; CDR3aa: CASRRLAGGGNEQFF
v_gene: TRBV7-9; j_gene: TRBJ2-1; abundance: -; d_gene: TRBD2; CDR3nt: TGTGCCAGCAGCTCGAAATCCCCCGGGGGGGCTATGTATGAGCAGTTCTTC; CDR3aa: CASSSKSPGGAMYEQFF
v_gene: TRBV10-2; j_gene: TRBJ1-2; abundance: -; d_gene: -; CDR3nt: TGCGCCAGCAGTGAGTTTGGGGGCGCCGTTCCCTATGGCTACACCTTC; CDR3aa: CASSEFGGAVPYGYTF
v_gene: TRBV2; j_gene: TRBJ1-2; abundance: -; d_gene: -; CDR3nt: TGTGCCAGCAGTGAAGCGGGCAGGGTGCGCGGCTACACCTTC; CDR3aa: CASSEAGRVRGYTF
v_gene: TRBV6-1; j_gene: TRBJ2-1; abundance: once; d_gene: -; CDR3nt: TGTGCCAGCAGTGACGCCCCGGGGAACTCCTACAATGAGCAGTTCTTC; CDR3aa: CASSDAPGNSYNEQFF
v_gene: TRBV16; j_gene: TRBJ2-7; abundance: -; d_gene: -; CDR3nt: TGTGCCAGCAGCCAAACCCCTTCGGGAGCAGAATTATACTTC; CDR3aa: CASSQTPSGAELYF
v_gene: TRBV2; j_gene: TRBJ2-1; abundance: -; d_gene: -; CDR3nt: TGTGCCAGCGGGCAGGACTACAATGAGCAGTTCTTC; CDR3aa: CASGQDYNEQFF
v_gene: TRBV18; j_gene: TRBJ2-1; abundance: -; d_gene: -; CDR3nt: TGTGCCAGTTCCTATTCCCAGGGCGCGTTATCCTACAATGAGCAGTTCTTC; CDR3aa: CASSYSQGALSYNEQFF
v_gene: TRBV15; j_gene: TRBJ2-2; abundance: once; d_gene: -; CDR3nt: TGTGCCACCGACGGGGACACCGGGGAGCTGTTTTTT; CDR3aa: CATDGDTGELFF
v_gene: TRBV5-6; j_gene: TRBJ2-2; abundance: once; d_gene: -; CDR3nt: TGTGCCAGCAGCTTTAGTCCGGGGTTAGGGCCGGCCGGGGAGCTGTTTTTT; CDR3aa: CASSFSPGLGPAGELFF
v_gene: TRBV5-1; j_gene: TRBJ2-3; abundance: -; d_gene: -; CDR3nt: TGCGCCAGCAGCTTGGAAAAAATCGGGCAGCGGACAGATACGCAGTATTTT; CDR3aa: CASSLEKIGQRTDTQYF
v_gene: TRBV5-4; j_gene: TRBJ1-1; abundance: -; d_gene: -; CDR3nt: TGTGCCAGCAGCCTTCCACAGACCACTGAAGCTTTCTTT; CDR3aa: CASSLPQTTEAFF
v_gene: TRBV19; j_gene: TRBJ2-4; abundance: -; d_gene: -; CDR3nt: TGTGCCAGTAGTATACGAGGGGGAACCATAAGTGGAAACATTCAGTACTTC; CDR3aa: CASSIRGGTISGNIQYF
v_gene: TRBV5-5; j_gene: TRBJ2-7; abundance: -; d_gene: -; CDR3nt: TGTGCCAGCAGCTTATTGGACTATGCTACAGAGCAGTACTTC; CDR3aa: CASSLLDYATEQYF
v_gene: TRBV7-9; j_gene: TRBJ2-7; abundance: -; d_gene: -; CDR3nt: TGTGCCACTGAACGGGACAACTCCTACGAGCAGTACTTC; CDR3aa: CATERDNSYEQYF